These 14 T cell receptor beta chains originate from one sample sequenced in a study of OX40 agonist ivuxolimab in advanced cancers. Receptor libraries were prepared by the immunoSEQ multiplex PCR assay. What TCRdb holds here is the immuneACCESS table cut down to in-frame rearrangements. Part of the clones is not present; checked against another copy, under half of the missing clones reflect an unresolved V gene, and the others are unexplained. Present in this sample are approximately 76,000 clones, around 90% of which were seen just once. In total, the top ten clones hold roughly 10% of the sample. The sample in question was CD4+ or CD8+ T cells sorted from blood, obtained in a trial of the OX40 agonist ivuxolimab. The receptor source for this set is an adult with an advanced solid tumor such as melanoma, head and neck, liver or kidney cancer.

The chain is built from TRBV6-6 and TRBJ2-2; a weak D match, TRBD1 (7 bases). Per the germline V gene, CDR1 is MNHNY and CDR2 is SVGAGI (reference sequence). CDR3 length: 15 amino acids. Trimming left V 7 bases short and J 4 bases short, with 16 bases between. In DNA form, the CDR3 reads TGTGCCAGCATCCTTGACAGGGAGGTCACCGGGGAGCTGTTTTTT. Translated, it gives CASILDREVTGELFF.

The V call is TRBV7-8, the J call TRBJ1-3, with D perhaps matching TRBD1 (5 bases). The germline CDR1 and CDR2 sequences are SGHVS and FQNEAQ. Deletions cut 4 bases from V and 2 bases from J, with 9 bases between. The CDR3 length is 14 residues. CDR3 DNA sequence: TGTGCCAGCAGCTGGCAGGGAACTGGAAACACCATATATTTT. It translates to CASSWQGTGNTIYF.

V is TRBV25-1 and J is TRBJ2-5, with D uncertain. V was cut by 2 bases and J by 3 bases, with 10 bases left in between. Germline V lookup: CDR1 MGHDK, CDR2 SYGVNS. The CDR3 is made up of 14 amino acids. The CDR3 here is CASSEKVTEETQYF. CDR3 sequence (DNA): TGTGCCAGCAGTGAAAAGGTTACGGAAGAGACCCAGTACTTC.

This chain connects TRBV27 to TRBJ1-1, with D possibly TRBD1 on 5 matching bases. V was pared by 2 bases and J by 6 bases, with 13 bases between. The germline V gene encodes CDR1 MNHEY and CDR2 SMNVEV (reference sequence). The CDR3 is 14 amino acids. The CDR3, as DNA: TGTGCCAGCAGTTTAGTGGGGGGTAGGGCTGAAGCTTTCTTT. This sequence encodes CASSLVGGRAEAFF.

The chain has TRBV4-3 and TRBJ1-4, with D possibly being TRBD1 (6 bases). V was cut by 6 bases and J by 7 bases, with 12 bases left in between. This CDR3 has 13 amino acids. Germline V gene lookup returns CDR1 LGHNA and CDR2 YSLEER. The CDR3 loop is CASRQGLSEKLFF. The DNA for the CDR3 is TGCGCCAGCAGACAGGGACTGAGTGAAAAACTGTTTTTT.

The chain links TRBV2 to TRBJ2-3; 8 bases fit TRBD1. The V gene end was trimmed by 2 bases and the J gene end by 0 bases; junction bases not matched to a gene: 4. The CDR3 is 16 residues long. Germline loops: CDR1 SNHLY, CDR2 FYNNEI. This chain's CDR3 is CASSENRGISTDTQYF. Written as DNA, the CDR3 is TGTGCCAGCAGTGAAAACAGGGGGATCAGCACAGATACGCAGTATTTT.

The chain recombines TRBV5-1 with TRBJ2-7; TRBD1 or TRBD2 may be the D gene (5 bases each). The CDR3 length is 15 residues. V lost 4 bases to trimming and J lost 2 bases, with 16 bases between them. Per germline, CDR1 SGHRS and CDR2 YFSETQ. CDR3 nucleotide sequence: TGCGCCAGCAGCAAAGAGGGAGTAGGGGCCTACGAGCAGTACTTC. Residues: CASSKEGVGAYEQYF.

The chain joins TRBV7-2 to TRBJ1-1; 9 bases fit TRBD1. Per the germline V gene, CDR1 is SGHTA and CDR2 is FQGNSA. The length of the CDR3 is 16 residues. V lost 4 bases to trimming and J lost 0 bases; unmatched junction nucleotides: 6. In DNA form, the CDR3 reads TGTGCCAGCAGCTCACAGGGGGCGAGGGTGAACACTGAAGCTTTCTTT. The encoded protein is CASSSQGARVNTEAFF.

The J gene is TRBJ2-7, the V gene TRBV2, with TRBD1 matching over 11 bases. Germline assignment: CDR1 SNHLY and CDR2 FYNNEI. With 3 bases clipped from V and 1 base from J, the junction kept 2 bases outside the gene matches. CDR3 length equals 15 residues. CDR3 in DNA: TGTGCCAGCAGTGAGGGACAGGGGGAGTCCTACGAGCAGTACTTC. Protein product: CASSEGQGESYEQYF.

This chain links TRBV5-6 with TRBJ2-7; D ambiguous. Trimming left V 6 bases short and J 1 base short, with 11 bases between. The germline gives CDR1 SGHDT, CDR2 YYEEEE. The CDR3 totals 13 residues. This CDR3 reads CASKLDRSYEQYF. CDR3 DNA: TGTGCCAGCAAACTTGACCGGTCCTACGAGCAGTACTTC.

The chain carries TRBV30 and TRBJ2-2; possible D gene TRBD1, 6 bases. The V and J ends lost 2 bases and 7 bases respectively, with 14 bases between them. Germline lookup yields CDR1 GTSNPN and CDR2 SVGIG (reference sequence). This CDR3 spans 14 amino acids. The CDR3 DNA is TGTGCCTGGAGTTGGGCAGGGGTGGACGGGGAGCTGTTTTTT. It specifies CAWSWAGVDGELFF.

The J gene is TRBJ2-2, the V gene TRBV5-6; D is perhaps TRBD1 (5 bases). There are 15 residues in the CDR3. Trimming pared 0 bases from V and 5 bases from J, leaving 11 bases between. Per germline, CDR1 SGHDT and CDR2 YYEEEE. The CDR3 nucleotides are TGTGCCAGCAGCTTGGTGAGGACACCAACCGGGGAGCTGTTTTTT. It translates to CASSLVRTPTGELFF.

This clone was seen only a few times. The chain uses TRBV7-9 and TRBJ2-2; tentatively, D is TRBD2 (6 bases). The germline V gene has CDR1 SEHNR and CDR2 FQNEAQ (reference sequence). V dropped 1 base and J dropped 6 bases, with 12 bases sitting between them. CDR3 length equals 15 residues. The CDR3 DNA reads as TGTGCCAGCAGCTTAGAGGCGGGGATTGCCGGGGAGCTGTTTTTT. This sequence encodes CASSLEAGIAGELFF.

The V call is TRBV4-1, the J call TRBJ1-1; 7 nucleotides line up with TRBD1. The CDR3 extends over 14 amino acids. J was trimmed by 4 bases and V by 3 bases; bases with no gene match: 5. Per the germline V gene, CDR1 is MGHRA and CDR2 is YSYEKL. The CDR3 here is CASSQATGPTEAFF. CDR3 in DNA: TGCGCCAGCAGCCAGGCGACAGGGCCCACTGAAGCTTTCTTT.